The clone carrying this TCR beta chain was counted at least ten times. Using its own MiXCR run on the RT-PCR reads, TCRdb lists one record per CDR3 protein. The table has fewer than 800,000 distinct CDR3 sequences, 13% to 15% seen once. The CDR3 has 12 residues. The V gene lost 5 bases and the J gene lost 9 bases, with 14 bases spanning the gap. Looked up from germline, CDR1 is DFQATT and CDR2 is SNEGSKA (reference sequence). The sequenced sample was memory CD4+ T cells from blood. The chain links TRBV20-1 to TRBJ2-1; the D gene could be TRBD1 or TRBD2 (7 bases each). This clonotype originated in a female donor in good health, serving as a healthy control. CDR3: CSAQLRGGEQFF. As DNA, the CDR3 is TGCAGTGCTCAACTCAGGGGGGGTGAGCAGTTCTTC.